The clone carrying this T cell receptor (beta chain) has a single count. Other nucleotide sequences from this sample produce the same CDR3. The data were taken from a study of T cell responses to AZD1222 COVID-19 vaccine. Germline V gene lookup returns CDR1 KGHSH and CDR2 LQKENI. The CDR3 consists of 14 residues. V shed 6 bases and J shed 0 bases, with 12 bases lying between them. The data were produced by immunoSEQ multiplex PCR, yet TCRdb's version contains in-frame clones alone and is incomplete. Here the sample spans around 160,000 clones, about 91% being singletons. The clonotype originates from an adult in good health. The source was peripheral blood, collected on day 0 of AZD1222 vaccination. The chain is built from TRBV18 and TRBJ2-7, with TRBD2 as a possible D gene (5 bases). The CDR3 nucleotides are TGTGCCAGCTCCCCCCCCGCGGGCTCCTACGAGCAGTACTTC. Translation: CASSPPAGSYEQYF.